Described below is a single T cell receptor (beta chain) sequence and its context. This clonotype was observed many times. This clone's antigen is unknown. No base qualities exist here, and no much larger clone lies one base off it. Looking up the germline V gene yields CDR1 SGHTA and CDR2 FQGNSA. The CDR3 runs 15 amino acids, cysteine and phenylalanine included. Only the CDR3 DNA is retained, 45 bases long and in frame from the first base. V is reduced by 3 bases and J by 5 bases, leaving a spacing of 16 bases between them. The sample's time point, from its label and the paper: newly diagnosed GD, antithyroid drugs for less than 3 months. For both TCR sequencing and RNA sequencing, RNA was extracted from PBMCs in TRIzol. Graves' disease was diagnosed according to American Thyroid Association guidelines. Patients were recruited from an endocrinology department in Xi'an, China. From each patient, around 8.3 milliliters of peripheral blood was collected into an EDTA anticoagulant tube. Ficoll Paque Plus density gradient separation was used to isolate PBMCs, and no further T cell sorting was done. An Agilent 2100 Bioanalyzer and agarose gel were used to check RNA quality, and a NanoDrop 2000 was used to measure RNA concentration.

The protocol used for the library was multiplex PCR. TCRdb names Illumina HiSeq 4000 as the instrument used. TCR beta libraries were built with iRepertoire HTBI primers and Arm-PCR amplification of CDR3 regions. Gel purification was performed on PCR products prior to sequencing. In the original analysis: A total of some 65 TRBV and some 15 TRBJ segments were identified across samples and were used for gene usage analysis of CDR3 amino acid clonotypes. Filtered high-quality paired reads were merged into contigs using COPE and FqMerger. BLAST was used to align contigs to IMGT TRBV, TRBD and TRBJ reference genes, and CDR3 was defined according to IMGT. Highly expanded clones were defined as clonotypes with a frequency above 0.1%. Shannon entropy served as the measure of repertoire diversity, while the Gini coefficient captured V-J evenness. Clonotypes shared by more than one individual were considered public. TCRdb handled the public reads itself, with Q25 trimming in fastp and clone calling in MiXCR, and kept productive beta chains. For every CDR3 protein sequence, its rows merge into one entry that carries the most common genes and DNA. The V and J calls were determined by TCRdb, not by the authors. This sample has just over 600,000 distinct CDR3 sequences in its table, and 16% of those were observed once. The ten largest make up 18% of the sample.

This sample was included in a study of regulatory T cells in long-lasting Graves disease (dated by TCRdb to about 2021). Describing the broader study: Antithyroid drugs had been taken for less than 3 months by newly diagnosed Graves' disease patients. Peripheral blood TCR sequencing and RNA sequencing compared persistent Graves' disease patients with newly diagnosed Graves' disease patients. The study was conducted in China and was registered as a clinical trial. A total of approximately 35 samples underwent TCR sequencing: about 13 from persistent and some 20 from newly diagnosed Graves' disease patients. Broader findings and caveats from the paper: Compared with newly diagnosed patients, persistent Graves' disease patients had lower TCR Shannon entropy and fewer highly expanded clones, which suggests clonal expansion. Preferential use of TRBV28, TRBJ1-2 and TRBJ2-5 was observed in persistent disease, whereas TRBV20-1 and TRBJ2-1 were favored in newly diagnosed disease. Only the TCR beta chain was sequenced and analyzed. The authors acknowledged the small sample size as a limitation that may reduce accuracy. Only peripheral blood was studied, because thyroid tissue, the primary lesion, was inaccessible. More public clonotypes were shared among persistent patients (roughly 2,700) than among newly diagnosed patients (more than 950).

These data were also reused for a study on T cells in Graves' hyperthyroidism and ophthalmopathy. The second source states: A patient counted as having stable Graves' hyperthyroidism if no progression to ophthalmopathy occurred over 18 months of follow-up. Hyperthyroidism patients were aged 18 to 65 years and newly diagnosed, with disease duration of less than 2 months. Any patient with an uncontrolled infection, another autoimmune disease, pregnancy or lactation was excluded. Diagnoses relied on clinical symptoms, serum thyroxine and TRAb, thyroid ultrasound and orbital computed tomography. A first-round RT-PCR of the TCR CDR3 used the HTBI primer set with the Qiagen OneStep RT-PCR kit. Most expanded thyroid clonotypes (frequency above 0.001) were also detected in blood, a finding suggesting that blood repertoires may reflect thyroid immune responses. A model built on a 13 V-J signature distinguished ophthalmopathy from stable hyperthyroidism, reaching around 88% sensitivity and around 81% specificity in cross-validation and 80%/75% in testing. In validation, the model predicted progression to ophthalmopathy with around 71% sensitivity and approximately 72% specificity, a median of roughly seven months before onset. A discovery cohort of about 95 patients, approximately 45 with Graves' ophthalmopathy and about 58 with stable Graves' hyperthyroidism, was used to find distinguishing TCR V-J signatures. Prospective prediction of ophthalmopathy was tested in an independent validation cohort consisting of 18 to 20 hyperthyroidism patients and approximately 16 patients who later progressed to ophthalmopathy. The roughly 100 discovery patients were randomly split 7:3 into training and test sets. The study also compared thyroid tissue and blood T-cell repertoires from a handful of Graves' hyperthyroidism patients. After blood sampling, hyperthyroidism patients were treated with methimazole at a starting dose of 30 mg daily, and ophthalmopathy patients were treated with high-dose intravenous methylprednisolone. The libraries were constructed in a second round of multiplex PCR and then size-selected and purified. Sequencing of the libraries was done on an Illumina HiSeq2000 using paired-end 100 bp reads. SOAPnuke was used to process the raw data, removing reads that contained adapters or uncalled bases, had a mean Phred below 15, or lacked an exact match to the constant primer or identifier. COPE v1.2.5 was used to merge high-quality paired reads, and clonotypes were defined as unique nucleotide sequences. Clonotypes were aligned to IMGT TRBV, TRBD and TRBJ reference segments using MiTCR v1.1. The analysis included only V-J combinations with a frequency above 0.0001, which together covered 99% to 99.2% of the repertoires. The TCS score was defined as F50 (clonal expansion) divided by E x V (chaos), with BLOSUM62-based TCRdist calculated between CDR3 peptides within each V-J. Welch's t-statistics and random forest reduced 514 V-J features to under 15, which were used in a naive Bayes classifier (R e1071). Sample size was not statistically predetermined, and blinding of investigators to group allocation was not performed. The paper reports TCR Vbeta CDR3 sequencing of more than 120 peripheral blood samples: 40 to 45 ophthalmopathy, under 80 hyperthyroidism and 17 progressor patients.

Rearrangement joined TRBV7-2 to TRBJ2-5, with no D gene named confidently. The material was peripheral blood mononuclear cells (PBMCs), obtained at new diagnosis, from a patient treated with antithyroid drugs. The receptor comes from a woman aged 25 to 39 with Graves disease. Donor details come from another sample of the same person, matched by shared clones. CDR3 region: CASSFKTNTRETQYF. The sequenced DNA is TGTGCCAGCAGCTTTAAGACAAACACCCGGGAGACCCAGTACTTC.